This TCR beta chain emerged from a study of T cells in Graves' hyperthyroidism and ophthalmopathy. Study-wide background: Peripheral blood was collected at initial diagnosis, before any treatment. Study-wide points: Among thyroid clonotypes expanded above 0.001, most also appeared in blood.

Germline lookup yields CDR1 GTSNPN and CDR2 SVGIG (reference sequence). Unmatched junction bases numbered 12, after V lost 3 bases and J lost 8 bases. The CDR3 contains 15 residues. On this clonotype: Its antigen is unidentified.

Researchers amplified the TCR beta CDR3 regions from RNA transcripts. The TCR CDR3 first-round RT-PCR relied on the HTBI primer set. TCRdb recomputed calls from the multiplex PCR reads with MiXCR, one row per CDR3 protein. The table has about 410,000 distinct CDR3 sequences, around 15% seen once; the top ten hold less than 20%. Fresh peripheral blood, 9.5 to 10 ml of it, supplied the PBMCs. This receptor was taken from a woman aged 30 to 39 with Graves' ophthalmopathy. Sequencing was done on a sample of blood. V and J are TRBV30 and TRBJ2-1, with 8 nucleotides matching TRBD2. For the CDR3, the DNA is TGTGCCTGGAGCCCTTCGGGACTAGTATCCCATGAGCAGTTCTTC. Translation gives CAWSPSGLVSHEQFF. Drawing the rest from reference TRBV30 and TRBJ2-1, the complete variable domain is SQTIHQWPATLVQPVGSPLSLECTVEGTSNPNLYWYRQAAGRGLQLLFYSVGIGQISSEVPQNLSASRPQDRQFILSSKKLLLSDSGFYLCAWSPSGLVSHEQFFGPGTRLTVL.